This TCR beta chain stems from a study of T cells after yellow fever vaccination. Via MiXCR, TCRdb re-called the 5' RACE reads, giving one row per CDR3 protein. This table holds 500,000 to 550,000 distinct CDR3 sequences, 21% found once. CDR1 is SGHDT, CDR2 YYEEEE, per germline. The CDR3 length is 13 residues. Trimming removed 2 bases from V and 5 bases from J, with 8 bases in between. This receptor was taken from a man between 18 and 29 years old who received the YFV17D yellow fever vaccine. V usage is TRBV5-6 and J usage is TRBJ2-1; D remains ambiguous. The specimen comprised PBMCs, sampled less than 25 days after the first yellow fever vaccination. The CDR3 nucleotides are TGTGCCAGCAGCTTTGCTCCCCACAATGAGCAGTTCTTC. Protein: CASSFAPHNEQFF.